Presented here are 27 T cell receptor beta chains from one specimen sequenced in a study of cytomegalovirus exposure and HLA in healthy donors. PCR primers comprised 60 Vbeta and 13 Jbeta primers. Method: immunoSEQ multiplex PCR; TCRdb's copy keeps in-frame clones and lacks some. There are about 190,000 clones in the sample; 85% to 90% occur only once, and 1.3% lies in the top ten. Specimen: PBMCs. All receptors derive from a man aged 30-40 years in good health and CMV-seronegative.

The chain couples TRBV5-1 to TRBJ1-3; D may be TRBD1 (5 bases). Trimming took off 0 bases at V and 2 bases at J, with 12 bases between the two ends. This CDR3 is built from 16 residues. Germline CDR1 reads SGHRS; CDR2 reads YFSETQ. CDR3 nucleotide sequence: TGCGCCAGCAGCTTGGAGTCCAGGGTGGCTGGAAACACCATATATTTT. Translation: CASSLESRVAGNTIYF.

This rearrangement joins TRBV7-9 to TRBJ2-2; D remains ambiguous. Germline lookup yields CDR1 SEHNR and CDR2 FQNEAQ (reference sequence). The CDR3 has 15 residues. V lost 1 base and J lost 4, with 10 bases in between. The CDR3 region is CASSLVSQSTGELFF. In nucleotides, the CDR3 is TGTGCCAGCAGCTTAGTATCACAGAGCACCGGGGAGCTGTTTTTT.

CDR3 protein: CASSPPTDTQYF. CDR3 DNA: TGCGCCAGCAGCCCTCCGACAGATACGCAGTATTTT. J is TRBJ2-3 and V is TRBV4-1; D not resolved. The V gene's germline CDR1 is MGHRA and CDR2 YSYEKL. Trimming pared 4 bases from V and 3 bases from J, leaving 5 bases between. CDR3 length: 12 residues.

The V call is TRBV30, the J call TRBJ1-6, with 8 bases matching TRBD1. Trimming removed 4 bases from V and 9 bases from J; junction bases left unmatched: 5. Per germline, CDR1 GTSNPN and CDR2 SVGIG (reference sequence). There are 13 residues in the CDR3. CDR3 nucleotides: TGTGCCTGGACCGGGACAGGTGGTTCACCCCTCCACTTT. It is translated as CAWTGTGGSPLHF.

The V call is TRBV5-6, the J call TRBJ1-1, with TRBD1 matching over 8 bases. Germline loops: CDR1 SGHDT, CDR2 YYEEEE. V shed 3 bases and J 3 bases; nucleotides not matched to a gene: 7. The CDR3 has 15 residues. This CDR3 is CASSSLDREHTEAFF. The CDR3 DNA sequence: TGTGCCAGCAGCTCTTTGGACAGGGAGCACACTGAAGCTTTCTTT. Looking up the rest from reference TRBV5-6 and TRBJ1-1 gives the full variable domain: DAGVTQSPTHLIKTRGQQVTLRCSPKSGHDTVSWYQQALGQGPQFIFQYYEEEERQRGNFPDRFSGHQFPNYSSELNVNALLLGDSALYLCASSSLDREHTEAFFGQGTRLTVV.

This clone was counted only a few times. The V call is TRBV10-2, the J call TRBJ2-5, with 10 bases fitting TRBD2. This CDR3 is built from 15 residues. Germline loops: CDR1 WSHSY, CDR2 SAAADI. After removal of 4 bases from V and 5 bases from J, the junction contained 7 bases not matched to a gene. CDR3 protein: CASSGSGGFRETQYF. CDR3 DNA sequence: TGCGCCAGCAGTGGTAGCGGGGGGTTCCGGGAGACCCAGTACTTC.

The gene calls are TRBV4-1 and TRBJ1-1; D uncertain. Trimming pared 5 bases from V and 2 bases from J, leaving 9 bases between. In germline, CDR1 is MGHRA, CDR2 YSYEKL. The CDR3 totals 13 residues. The CDR3 reads CASSTQVNTEAFF. CDR3 coding DNA: TGCGCCAGCAGCACTCAGGTAAACACTGAAGCTTTCTTT.

This chain connects TRBV6-5 to TRBJ1-3, with 9 bases matching TRBD1. The germline gives CDR1 MNHEY, CDR2 SVGAGI. The J segment lost 4 bases and the V segment lost 6 bases, leaving 7 bases of the junction unmatched. CDR3 length: 15 amino acids. The CDR3 sequence: CASRLTGGQGNTIYF. CDR3 sequence (DNA): TGTGCCAGCAGATTAACAGGGGGCCAAGGAAACACCATATATTTT.

V and J are TRBV5-1 and TRBJ2-7; 8 bases map to TRBD1. Per germline, CDR1 SGHRS and CDR2 YFSETQ. The J segment lost 5 bases and the V segment lost 3 bases, leaving 7 bases of the junction unmatched. The CDR3 is 14 residues long. CDR3 protein: CASSYDRGSDEQYF. DNA for the CDR3: TGCGCCAGCAGCTATGACAGGGGAAGCGACGAGCAGTACTTC.

The J gene is TRBJ2-5, the V gene TRBV10-2; 7 bases are a match to TRBD2. The germline gives CDR1 WSHSY, CDR2 SAAADI. CDR3 size: 15 residues. V trimming: 6 bases; J trimming: 0 bases; junction bases outside the gene matches: 7. The CDR3 region has the DNA TGCGCCAGCAGGAGCGGGGCGACGTACCAAGAGACCCAGTACTTC. This gives the protein CASRSGATYQETQYF.

The rearrangement uses TRBV5-4 and TRBJ2-7; D is possibly TRBD2 (6 bases). Germline CDR1 SGHNT, CDR2 YYREEE (reference sequence). The CDR3 is 15 amino acids. Between the trimmed V and J ends, which lost 0 bases and 4 bases, there was a span of 14 bases. CDR3 DNA: TGTGCCAGCAGCTTGGCGGTGGGAGGTGGGTACGAGCAGTACTTC. This translates into CASSLAVGGGYEQYF.

V usage is TRBV19 and J usage is TRBJ1-2; D unclear. In germline, CDR1 is LNHDA, CDR2 SQIVND (reference sequence). V was pared by 6 bases and J by 4 bases, with 9 bases between. The CDR3 has 12 residues. CDR3 region: CASRAGSYGYTF. The DNA of the CDR3 is TGTGCCAGTAGGGCCGGGTCCTATGGCTACACCTTC.

This clone was found once. This chain joins TRBV6-1 and TRBJ1-2; the match to TRBD1 covers 8 bases. CDR1 and CDR2 (germline): MNHNS, SASEGT. The CDR3 contains 13 residues. Losses at the gene ends were 7 bases for V and 7 bases for J; bases not matched to a gene: 8. CDR3 DNA sequence: TGTGCCAGCACCATGGACAGGGCTGGTGGCTACACCTTC. It is translated as CASTMDRAGGYTF.

The V and J genes are TRBV11-3 and TRBJ2-3, with D possibly being TRBD2 (5 bases). This CDR3 has 14 amino acids. CDR1 is SGHNT, CDR2 YENEEA, per germline. The V end was cut by 3 bases, the J end by 4 bases, with 11 bases between. In DNA, the CDR3 is TGTGCCAGCAGCTTGACACTAGAGGCAGATACGCAGTATTTT. It specifies CASSLTLEADTQYF. Looking up the rest from reference TRBV11-3 and TRBJ2-3 gives the full variable domain: EAGVVQSPRYKIIEKKQPVAFWCNPISGHNTLYWYLQNLGQGPELLIRYENEEAVDDSQLPKDRFSAERLKGVDSTLKIQPAELGDSAVYLCASSLTLEADTQYFGPGTRLTVL.

The chain combines TRBV19 with TRBJ2-7; tentative D call: TRBD1 (5 bases). The germline V gene has CDR1 LNHDA and CDR2 SQIVND (reference sequence). V lost 3 bases and J 2 bases, leaving 14 bases between the germline ends. The CDR3 sequence is 15 residues long. The CDR3 protein is CASSIVGTGTYEQYF. The CDR3 DNA reads as TGTGCCAGTAGTATTGTGGGTACAGGAACCTACGAGCAGTACTTC.

The chain couples TRBV7-2 to TRBJ2-7; possible D gene TRBD2, 6 bases. Between the trimmed V and J ends, which lost 2 bases and 0 bases, there was a span of 20 bases. The CDR3 runs to 18 residues. Germline values: CDR1 SGHTA, CDR2 FQGNSA. CDR3 sequence reads: CASSLSRGGALTSYEQYF. CDR3 bases: TGTGCCAGCAGCTTAAGCCGAGGAGGGGCTCTCACCTCCTACGAGCAGTACTTC.

The rearrangement uses TRBV29-1 and TRBJ2-5; D perhaps matches TRBD2 (5 bases). The J call is doubtful: the DNA matches TRBJ2-7 better. The germline gives CDR1 SQVTM, CDR2 ANQGSEA. There are 12 residues in the CDR3. CDR3 protein: CSVGIGNYEQYF. The CDR3 DNA sequence: TGCAGCGTTGGAATCGGGAACTACGAGCAGTACTTC.

The chain links TRBV5-6 to TRBJ2-7; the D gene is possibly TRBD2 (6 bases). V shed 3 bases and J shed 3 bases, with 16 bases lying between them. Looked up from germline, CDR1 is SGHDT and CDR2 is YYEEEE. The CDR3 spans 15 residues. CDR3 coding DNA: TGTGCCAGCAGCTCGGGGCCTGGGGGACTCTACGAGCAGTACTTC. This gives the protein CASSSGPGGLYEQYF.

The chain employs TRBV14 and TRBJ1-2, with no clear D. V was clipped by 1 base and J by 7 bases, with 7 bases between them. The germline V gene has CDR1 SGHDN and CDR2 FVKESK. The CDR3 is 12 amino acids. Here the CDR3 reads CASSQVRSGYTF. DNA for the CDR3: TGTGCCAGCAGCCAAGTCCGGAGTGGCTACACCTTC.

The V call is TRBV27, the J call TRBJ1-6; D perhaps matches TRBD1 (6 bases). The V gene's germline CDR1 is MNHEY and CDR2 SMNVEV (reference sequence). The CDR3 sequence is 14 residues long. Trimming shortened V by 3 bases and J by 9 bases, and 12 bases separated the two germline ends. In DNA, the CDR3 is TGTGCCAGCAGTTTCCAGCAGGGGCTTTCACCCCTCCACTTT. Amino acid sequence: CASSFQQGLSPLHF.

The rearrangement links TRBV15 to TRBJ2-5; 11 bases are a match to TRBD1. With the DNA end fitting TRBJ2-7 better, the J assignment may be wrong. Germline CDR1 is LNHNV and CDR2 is YYDKDF (reference sequence). The length of the CDR3 is 16 residues. CDR3 in amino acids: CATSRRAGQGAYEQYF. CDR3 DNA: TGTGCCACCAGCAGAAGGGCGGGACAGGGGGCCTACGAGCAGTACTTC.

The CDR3 loop is CASSEAGGLYEQYF. In nucleotides, the CDR3 is TGTGCCAGCAGTGAAGCGGGGGGGCTCTACGAGCAGTACTTC. The rearrangement links TRBV6-1 to TRBJ2-7; TRBD2 might be the D (7 bases). The germline V gene has CDR1 MNHNS and CDR2 SASEGT. CDR3 length: 14 residues. Trimming removed 0 bases at V and 3 bases at J, with 9 bases between.

The chain couples TRBV10-3 to TRBJ2-1; D is perhaps TRBD1 (6 bases). The CDR3 consists of 14 residues. V was clipped by 2 bases and J by 7 bases, with 12 bases between them. CDR1 and CDR2 from the germline V gene are ENHRY and SYGVKD. DNA of the CDR3: TGTGCCATCAGTGAGGTTCGGCAGGGGAATGAGCAGTTCTTC. This encodes CAISEVRQGNEQFF.

This clone was recorded only once. This CDR3 is also generated by other DNA sequences in the sample. DNA for the CDR3: TGTGCCAGCAGCCCGGGACAGGGTTACGAGCAGTACTTC. It is translated as CASSPGQGYEQYF. The chain employs TRBV27 and TRBJ2-7; TRBD1 aligns across 9 bases. This CDR3 is built from 13 residues. With 6 bases clipped from V and 4 bases from J, the junction kept 4 bases outside the gene matches. Germline V gene sequence: CDR1 MNHEY, CDR2 SMNVEV (reference sequence).

The chain recombines TRBV30 with TRBJ1-1; D is possibly TRBD1 (5 bases). Trimming removed 4 bases at V and 1 base at J, with 13 bases between. Germline lookup yields CDR1 GTSNPN and CDR2 SVGIG (reference sequence). CDR3 length: 14 residues. DNA for the CDR3: TGTGCCTGGAAAAACCGGGGGACGAACACTGAAGCTTTCTTT. This sequence encodes CAWKNRGTNTEAFF.

V is TRBV18 and J is TRBJ2-1; TRBD2 matches 12 bases. The V gene's germline CDR1 is KGHSH and CDR2 LQKENI. V shed 6 bases, J shed 2 bases, and the junction held 2 bases outside the gene matches. The CDR3 length is 15 residues. The CDR3 reads CASSGLAGPYNEQFF. DNA of the CDR3: TGTGCCAGCTCTGGACTAGCGGGACCCTACAATGAGCAGTTCTTC.

V is TRBV5-4 and J is TRBJ2-2, with TRBD2 matching over 13 bases. The CDR3 spans 16 residues. V was clipped by 4 bases and J by 6 bases; unmatched bases: 6. Germline V CDR1 and CDR2: SGHNT, YYREEE (reference sequence). CDR3 in DNA: TGTGCCAGCAGCACCGGACTAGCGGGGGAGTCCGGGGAGCTGTTTTTT. Its protein is CASSTGLAGESGELFF.